The rows below give T cell receptor beta chains drawn from one sample of a study of cytomegalovirus exposure and HLA in healthy donors. Method: immunoSEQ multiplex PCR; TCRdb's copy keeps in-frame clones and lacks some. The sample has 120,000 or so clones, around 79% seen once; the top ten hold around 1.2%. Specimen: PBMCs. Receptor source: a woman aged 25 to 39 in good health and CMV-seronegative. Both conserved end residues are trimmed from each CDR3. Fields, in order: J gene, V gene, CDR3 protein.

J: TRBJ2-7
V: TRBV28
CDR3: ASSLQGTDYEQY

J: TRBJ2-2
V: TRBV4-2
CDR3: ASSQDRTNTHTGELF

J: TRBJ2-7
V: TRBV5-1
CDR3: ASRTGQAAYEQY

J: TRBJ1-1
V: TRBV6-1
CDR3: ASSGYHRGGTEAF

J: TRBJ2-2
V: TRBV27
CDR3: ASSDFRVTGELF

J: TRBJ2-7
V: TRBV6-5
CDR3: ASSYSSPSDEQY

J: TRBJ1-2
V: TRBV27
CDR3: ASSFRTGNYGYT

J: TRBJ1-2
V: TRBV10-3
CDR3: AITPTGGSYGYT

J: TRBJ1-2
V: TRBV4-3
CDR3: ASSQVEGDYGYT

J: TRBJ2-2
V: TRBV14
CDR3: ASSHLAVNTGELF

J: TRBJ2-7
V: TRBV2
CDR3: ASGGRSLYEQY

J: TRBJ1-1
V: TRBV10-3
CDR3: AISEWGTRPPWTEAF

J: TRBJ1-5
V: TRBV28
CDR3: ASSSPGYPMGNQPQH

J: TRBJ1-1
V: TRBV30
CDR3: AWTRGPVNTEAF

J: TRBJ1-2
V: TRBV29-1
CDR3: SVSRTGVEGYT

J: TRBJ1-2
V: TRBV28
CDR3: ASSPVTGRSNYGYT

J: TRBJ1-6
V: TRBV30
CDR3: AWNPQGNSPLH

J: TRBJ1-6
V: TRBV25-1
CDR3: ASSESGGETYNSPLH

J: TRBJ1-4
V: TRBV7-9
CDR3: ASSARTPAEEKLF

J: TRBJ2-7
V: TRBV7-8
CDR3: ASSLAGGSYEQY

J: TRBJ2-7
V: TRBV27
CDR3: ASSRTSGTYEQY

J: TRBJ1-6
V: TRBV4-1
CDR3: ASQTGNRDSPLH

J: TRBJ2-1
V: TRBV7-8
CDR3: ASSLAKRVYNEQF

J: TRBJ2-7
V: TRBV7-2
CDR3: ASNVAARYEQY

J: TRBJ2-1
V: TRBV7-9
CDR3: ASSLKTSGSIEQF

J: TRBJ1-6
V: TRBV30
CDR3: AWSTGGGEPLH

J: TRBJ2-7
V: TRBV6-5
CDR3: ASSYGTPVSYEQY

J: TRBJ2-2
V: TRBV5-4
CDR3: ASSSFGTPVGTGELF

J: TRBJ2-7
V: TRBV5-1
CDR3: ASSSTLSGGSYEQY

J: TRBJ2-7
V: TRBV6-6
CDR3: ASTRGTSEQY